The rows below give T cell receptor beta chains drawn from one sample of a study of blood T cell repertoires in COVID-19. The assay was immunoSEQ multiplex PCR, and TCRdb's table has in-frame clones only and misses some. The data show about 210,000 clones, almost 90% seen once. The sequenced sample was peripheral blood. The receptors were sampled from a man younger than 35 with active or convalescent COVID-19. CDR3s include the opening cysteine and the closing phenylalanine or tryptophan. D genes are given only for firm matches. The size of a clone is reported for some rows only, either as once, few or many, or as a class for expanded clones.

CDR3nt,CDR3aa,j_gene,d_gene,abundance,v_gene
TGTGCCAGCAGGGACAGGGGTTATGGCTACACCTTC,CASRDRGYGYTF,TRBJ1-2,TRBD1,NA,TRBV6-4
TGTGCCAGCAGTGAGGGGACTACCGGGGCCCATACGCAGTATTTT,CASSEGTTGAHTQYF,TRBJ2-3,TRBD2,NA,TRBV6-4
TGTGCCAGCAGTCACTTGGGGGGACAGGGTTACAATGAGCAGTTCTTC,CASSHLGGQGYNEQFF,TRBJ2-1,TRBD1,NA,TRBV7-3
TGCGCCAGCAGCCAAGATCGTAAGAGTAATGAAAAACTGTTTTTT,CASSQDRKSNEKLFF,TRBJ1-4,NA,once,TRBV4-3
TGTGCCAGCAGTTTTTATCGGGGGAATCAGCCCCAGCATTTT,CASSFYRGNQPQHF,TRBJ1-5,NA,NA,TRBV28
TGTGCCACCAGCAGAGTGAGTACTAACTATGGCTACACCTTC,CATSRVSTNYGYTF,TRBJ1-2,NA,NA,TRBV15
TGTGCCAGCAGTTGGTACAGCAGCTCCTATAATTCACCCCTCCACTTT,CASSWYSSSYNSPLHF,TRBJ1-6,NA,NA,TRBV27
TGTGCCTGGATCCTCGAGGGGGCGGGTTACCTCCCCGATGGCTACACCTTC,CAWILEGAGYLPDGYTF,TRBJ1-2,TRBD1,NA,TRBV30
TGTGCCAGCAGCCCGGGACTAGCGGGAGTAACCGGGGAGCTGTTTTTT,CASSPGLAGVTGELFF,TRBJ2-2,TRBD2,NA,TRBV5-4
TGTGCCAGCAGCTTACCCCCAGGGGGTACGCAGTATTTT,CASSLPPGGTQYF,TRBJ2-3,TRBD1,few,TRBV7-8
TGTGCCAGCAGCTTGGGGACAGCCAGCTCCTACGAGCAGTACTTC,CASSLGTASSYEQYF,TRBJ2-7,NA,NA,TRBV5-4
TGTGCCAGTAAGTCGGGGACAGGGGGCATTTCCTACAATGAGCAGTTCTTC,CASKSGTGGISYNEQFF,TRBJ2-1,TRBD1,NA,TRBV19
TGTGCCAGCTATTCGATGGGCGGGAGTCCCAACGAGCAGTACTTC,CASYSMGGSPNEQYF,TRBJ2-7,TRBD2,NA,TRBV3-1/TRBV3-2
TGTGCCAGCAGCTGGGGAGCTAGCGGCTTATACAATGAGCAGTTCTTC,CASSWGASGLYNEQFF,TRBJ2-1,TRBD2,few,TRBV5-6
TGCGCCAGCAGCCCAGGGACAGGGGAGAGGATTGAAGAAGAGACCCAGTACTTC,CASSPGTGERIEEETQYF,TRBJ2-5,TRBD1,NA,TRBV4-1
TGCAGTGCTAGTCACGGGAGGGGCTACGAGCAGTACTTC,CSASHGRGYEQYF,TRBJ2-7,TRBD2,once,TRBV20-1
TGTGCCAGTAGTAATCCGGGACAGGGAACCTACGAGCAGTACTTC,CASSNPGQGTYEQYF,TRBJ2-7,TRBD1,NA,TRBV19
TGTGCCAGCAGCTTGGGCCCGCTTAGCGGGAGCTCCTACGAGCAGTACTTC,CASSLGPLSGSSYEQYF,TRBJ2-7,TRBD2,NA,TRBV11-2
TGTGCCAGCAGTTTTTTGGGGACAGGGAGGAGCACCGGGGAGCTGTTTTTT,CASSFLGTGRSTGELFF,TRBJ2-2,TRBD1,NA,TRBV27
TGTGCCATCAGTGAGGGGGGGGACACTGAAGCTTTCTTT,CAISEGGDTEAFF,TRBJ1-1,NA,NA,TRBV10-3
TGTGCCACCTACAGGGGGCCTCGAGCTTTCTTT,CATYRGPRAFF,TRBJ1-1,TRBD1,NA,TRBV28
TGCGCCAGCAGCTTGGGACAGGGGAGGGCTGAAGCTTTCTTT,CASSLGQGRAEAFF,TRBJ1-1,TRBD1,NA,TRBV5-1
TGTGCCAGCAGCTTAGGCTCACGGGGGGTCGGAGAAGCTTTCTTT,CASSLGSRGVGEAFF,TRBJ1-1,NA,NA,TRBV11-2
TGTGCCAGCAGTCCCCCCGGGACAGTCTACGAGCAGTACTTC,CASSPPGTVYEQYF,TRBJ2-7,TRBD1,NA,TRBV28
TGTGCCAGCAGCTGGGGACTAGCGGGTACGCAGTATTTT,CASSWGLAGTQYF,TRBJ2-3,TRBD2,NA,TRBV27
TGTGCCAGCAGCCAGACACAGGGTACTAACTATGGCTACACCTTC,CASSQTQGTNYGYTF,TRBJ1-2,NA,NA,TRBV3-1/TRBV3-2
TGTGCCAGCGAGGCAGTCTCGAACACTGAAGCTTTCTTT,CASEAVSNTEAFF,TRBJ1-1,NA,NA,TRBV7-9
TGTGCCAGCAGCTCTTCTAGCACAGATACGCAGTATTTT,CASSSSSTDTQYF,TRBJ2-3,NA,NA,TRBV27